The 19 T cell receptor beta chains reported below all come from one sample, sequenced in a study of spatial heterogeneity in lung cancer. Study-wide findings and caveats: Mutation tallies in tumors tracked expanded intratumoral alpha and beta TCR counts.

TCRdb called the 5' RACE reads again in MiXCR, with one record for every CDR3 protein. Altogether around 13,000 distinct CDR3 sequences are present, around 6.3% being singletons, with the ten largest covering about 3.5%. Time point denoted: sample taken at primary tumor resection. These receptors have no identified antigens. Sequenced here: lung tumor tissue, sampled at surgery. The receptors come from a female donor with early-stage non-small cell lung cancer.

By its share, this clonotype is medium-sized. This sequence joins TRBV20-1 and TRBJ1-2, with D possibly matching TRBD1 (5 bases). The CDR3 is 13 amino acids. The germline V and J ends were trimmed by 3 bases and 3 bases, with 11 bases remaining between them. Germline V CDR1 and CDR2: DFQATT, SNEGSKA (reference sequence). The CDR3 region has the DNA TGCAGTGCTAGTTTCCAGGGTTACTATGGCTACACCTTC. Translating gives CSASFQGYYGYTF.

At least ten counts were recorded for this clonotype. This chain joins TRBV11-2 and TRBJ1-1; D is uncertain. Germline V CDR1 and CDR2: SGHAT, FQNNGV. V was shortened by 1 base and J by 0 bases, with 6 bases between the two germline ends. The CDR3 totals 14 residues. The CDR3 protein is CASSLVPMNTEAFF. The CDR3 DNA is TGTGCCAGCAGCTTAGTCCCAATGAACACTGAAGCTTTCTTT.

In its sample, this clonotype ranks as medium-sized. The chain is built from TRBV6-5 and TRBJ1-2, with 8 bases fitting TRBD1. V was pared by 2 bases and J by 1 base, with 3 bases of the junction left unmatched. Germline CDR1 reads MNHEY; CDR2 reads SVGAGI. This CDR3 region has 15 residues. The chain's CDR3 is CASSYDRGSNYGYTF. CDR3 bases: TGTGCCAGCAGTTACGACAGGGGAAGTAACTATGGCTACACCTTC.

This clonotype was counted at least ten times. The chain has TRBV2 and TRBJ1-2; the match to TRBD1 covers 9 bases. Unmatched junction bases numbered 10, after V lost 7 bases and J lost 4 bases. Per the germline V gene, CDR1 is SNHLY and CDR2 is FYNNEI. The CDR3 has 15 amino acids. This CDR3 reads CASIPGQGKGYGYTF. The CDR3 region has the DNA TGTGCCAGCATCCCGGGACAGGGTAAAGGCTATGGCTACACCTTC.

This clonotype occurred many times. V and J are TRBV6-2 or TRBV6-3 and TRBJ2-2, with 7 bases fitting TRBD1. Germline V gene lookup returns CDR1 MNHEY and CDR2 SVGEGT. After removal of 5 bases from V and 4 bases from J, the junction contained 4 bases not matched to a gene. This CDR3 contains 14 residues. CDR3 DNA sequence: TGTGCCAGCAGTAAGGGACAGTTCACCGGGGAGCTGTTTTTT. This translates into CASSKGQFTGELFF.

This clonotype was observed many times. The chain is built from TRBV28 and TRBJ1-1; 8 bases agree with TRBD1. Looked up from germline, CDR1 is MDHEN and CDR2 is SYDVKM. The CDR3 spans 16 residues. Germline trimming cut 1 base from V and 7 bases from J; bases unmatched to any gene: 11. This chain's CDR3 is CASSLYLGAGTGEAFF. CDR3 DNA: TGTGCCAGCAGTTTATATCTTGGGGCGGGGACAGGTGAAGCTTTCTTT.

The chain uses TRBV10-3 and TRBJ2-2; TRBD2 agrees at 13 bases. Germline-derived CDR1 and CDR2 are ENHRY and SYGVKD. Trimming cost V 6 bases and J 6 bases; bases outside gene matches: 4. The CDR3 contains 15 residues. Here the CDR3 DNA reads TGTGCCATCAGGAGACTAGCGGGGGGACCCGGGGAGCTGTTTTTT. Protein sequence: CAIRRLAGGPGELFF.

This clonotype is classed as medium-sized. The J gene is TRBJ1-1, the V gene TRBV6-2 or TRBV6-3; D uncertain. The V gene lost 5 bases and the J gene lost 0 bases, with 16 bases spanning the gap. CDR1 and CDR2 (germline): MNHEY, SVGEGT. The CDR3 is made up of 16 amino acids. The CDR3 coding sequence is TGTGCCAGCAGTCCAATATCCGAGCGCTTGAACACTGAAGCTTTCTTT. This sequence encodes CASSPISERLNTEAFF.

There are many counts of this clonotype. The chain uses TRBV4-3 and TRBJ2-7, with TRBD2 matching over 11 bases. V shed 1 base and J 2 bases; nucleotides not matched to a gene: 4. This CDR3 region has 16 residues. The germline V gene has CDR1 LGHNA and CDR2 YSLEER. The CDR3: CASSQVVAGGPYEQYF. The CDR3 DNA reads as TGCGCCAGCAGCCAAGTTGTAGCGGGAGGGCCCTACGAGCAGTACTTC.

About this clonotype itself: Given a much more abundant clone one base away, this may be a read error. The CDR3 nucleotides are TGTGCCGGCAGCTTAGGACCCGACCTAGGACCCCTCCACTTT. Residues: CAGSLGPDLGPLHF. The rearrangement uses TRBV7-2 and TRBJ1-6; D is undetermined. The CDR3 runs 14 residues. Germline CDR1 and CDR2: SGHTA and FQGNSA.

This clonotype came up many times. The V and J genes are TRBV20-1 and TRBJ2-7, with a possible D match to TRBD1 (5 bases). Germline V gene data show CDR1 as DFQATT and CDR2 as SNEGSKA (reference sequence). This CDR3 is built from 13 residues. V was clipped by 4 bases and J by 2 bases, with 12 bases between them. The DNA of the CDR3 is TGCAGTGCTACCGTCCAGGGCCCCTACGAGCAGTACTTC. Protein: CSATVQGPYEQYF.

This clonotype was counted at least ten times. This chain connects TRBV5-1 to TRBJ2-4; D is unresolved. The CDR3 loop spans 14 amino acids. Trimming pared 4 bases from V and 5 bases from J, leaving 13 bases between. Germline V gives CDR1 SGHRS, CDR2 YFSETQ. The CDR3 coding sequence is TGCGCCAGCAGCCCCTGGGGTCGAGAAAACATTCAGTACTTC. Residues: CASSPWGRENIQYF.

This clonotype was counted ten times or more. The chain joins TRBV7-2 to TRBJ2-3, with 10 positions matching TRBD2. In germline, CDR1 is SGHTA, CDR2 FQGNSA. The CDR3 consists of 15 residues. V shed 5 bases and J 3 bases; nucleotides not matched to a gene: 5. The CDR3 nucleotides are TGTGCCAGCAGCCCCCTAGCGGGAGCAACAGATACGCAGTATTTT. This encodes CASSPLAGATDTQYF.

This clonotype is termed medium-sized. This sequence joins TRBV5-4 and TRBJ2-3, with D perhaps TRBD2 (5 bases). The CDR3 is 15 amino acids. The germline V gene encodes CDR1 SGHNT and CDR2 YYREEE (reference sequence). V dropped 4 bases and J dropped 1 base, with 13 bases sitting between them. The CDR3 DNA follows: TGTGCCAGCAGCAGCAGCGGAGTCGGCACAGATACGCAGTATTTT. This encodes CASSSSGVGTDTQYF.

This clonotype was recorded many times. This sequence joins TRBV28 and TRBJ2-6; D is unclear. Trimming left V 6 bases short and J 2 bases short, with 8 bases between. Germline V gene lookup returns CDR1 MDHEN and CDR2 SYDVKM. The CDR3 is made up of 14 amino acids. CDR3 protein: CASRPFAGANVLTF. The DNA for the CDR3 is TGTGCCAGCAGACCCTTCGCTGGGGCCAACGTCCTGACTTTC.

The table lists this clonotype with many counts. The rearrangement joins TRBV29-1 to TRBJ2-3; TRBD1 matches at 7 bases. CDR1 SQVTM and CDR2 ANQGSEA come from the germline V gene. Germline trimming cut 7 bases from V and 3 bases from J; bases unmatched to any gene: 7. The CDR3 is 13 amino acids. The CDR3 sequence: CSATPGQTDTQYF. CDR3 nucleotide sequence: TGCAGCGCGACACCGGGACAGACAGATACGCAGTATTTT.

The chain employs TRBV12-3 or TRBV12-4 and TRBJ1-4, with a tentative D call TRBD1 (5 bases). V was cut by 3 bases and J by 8 bases, with 13 bases left in between. The CDR3 contains 14 residues. Here the CDR3 reads CASSLEGPWEKLFF. CDR3 coding DNA: TGTGCCAGCAGTTTGGAGGGACCGTGGGAAAAACTGTTTTTT.

This clonotype is deemed medium-sized. The chain couples TRBV7-8 to TRBJ2-7; the D is unclear. Germline V gene sequence: CDR1 SGHVS, CDR2 FQNEAQ. This CDR3 region has 11 residues. With 4 bases removed from V and 4 bases from J, the gap between germline ends came to 5 bases. This CDR3 reads CASSSRYEQYF. The CDR3 DNA is TGTGCCAGCAGCTCGCGATACGAGCAGTACTTC.

This clonotype has only a few counts. This sequence joins TRBV30 and TRBJ2-2, with unresolved D. This CDR3 has 16 amino acids. Germline CDR1 GTSNPN, CDR2 SVGIG (reference sequence). Trimming took 2 bases from V and 0 from J, leaving 13 bases between them. This CDR3 is CAWSTRTSANTGELFF. CDR3 sequence (DNA): TGTGCCTGGAGTACCCGTACAAGCGCGAACACCGGGGAGCTGTTTTTT.